The present T cell receptor (beta chain) was sequenced within a study of T cell clonotyping in hematopoietic cell transplantation (dated by TCRdb to the early 2020s). Regarding the research as a whole: A total of some 140 blood samples were gathered in the study from a few dozen consecutive transplant recipients along with their related donors. Recruitment of patients was conducted between late 2015 and January 2017, and follow-up was continued until late 2020 or death.

Read against the paper, the sample's time point label means: 100 days after allo-HCT. Blood from recipients was drawn about 28 days before transplant and again at days 30, 100 and 180 after transplant. Using Nuclei Lysis Solution, genomic DNA was extracted from unfractionated peripheral blood mononuclear cells that were either fresh or cryopreserved. Trimming takes 1 base off V and 3 bases off J; junction bases not matched to a gene: 3. Per the germline V gene, MNHNS is the CDR1 and SASEGT is the CDR2. Reading from cysteine to phenylalanine, the CDR3 counts 14 amino acids. The read is trimmed to its CDR3 DNA, 42 bases read in frame from base 1. The immunoSEQ assay, a bias-controlled multiplex PCR with V- and J-specific primers, was used to amplify TCR beta CDR3 regions from genomic DNA. In a second PCR step, a proprietary barcode and Illumina adapter sequences were attached to the CDR3 amplicons. An Illumina MiSeq instrument was used to sequence the CDR3 libraries. In the paper's pipeline: Export and quality control were handled in immunoSEQ Analyzer 3.0, while downstream analyses relied on R Bioconductor and Immunarch. Only productive rearrangements within the normalized downsampled data set were used in the calculation of repertoire metrics. In the normalized cohort, clonotypes with more than 5 templates were defined as pathologically expanded. The Inverse Simpson Index was used to measure repertoire diversity. To capture all clonotypes, CMV-specificity analyses were performed on the non-normalized data set. TCRdb holds this immuneACCESS table with in-frame rearrangements only. Some clones are missing; in checked studies, unresolved V genes explain under half, and the rest has no known cause. D and trimming come from the DNA, and the V and J calls and clone size come from that table. Within this sample are around 6,200 clones, with just under 90% of them counted one time only. Of the sample, roughly 5% is held by the ten largest clones.

The investigation overall reported the following: Broader posttransplant TCR repertoire diversity was predicted by donor and pretransplant recipient Inverse Simpson Index values. After transplant, TCR diversity in recipients dropped, and pathologically expanded clonotypes increased progressively from day 30 to day 180. The sample size was limited and the cells went unsorted, which meant the CD4 and CD8 repertoire contributions could not be told apart. Recipient repertoires showed only a small fraction of overlap with donor repertoires, and over 95% appeared de novo at the given depth.

This clone was detected once. Its cognate antigen has yet to be identified. No base-level quality is on record; no much larger clone is a single base apart. The sequence was collected from a female patient in her forties or fifties who had an allogeneic stem cell transplant from a related donor, so the T cells may come from the graft donor. Some clones in this sample may be carry-over from other donors' samples. The rearrangement combines TRBV6-1 with TRBJ2-7, with TRBD2 matching 7 junction bases. The sample in question was peripheral blood mononuclear cells, obtained 100 days after allogeneic stem cell transplant. The DNA sequence reads TGTGCCAGCAGTGAAGTCTCTAGCGGCTACGAGCAGTACTTC. The encoded protein is CASSEVSSGYEQYF.